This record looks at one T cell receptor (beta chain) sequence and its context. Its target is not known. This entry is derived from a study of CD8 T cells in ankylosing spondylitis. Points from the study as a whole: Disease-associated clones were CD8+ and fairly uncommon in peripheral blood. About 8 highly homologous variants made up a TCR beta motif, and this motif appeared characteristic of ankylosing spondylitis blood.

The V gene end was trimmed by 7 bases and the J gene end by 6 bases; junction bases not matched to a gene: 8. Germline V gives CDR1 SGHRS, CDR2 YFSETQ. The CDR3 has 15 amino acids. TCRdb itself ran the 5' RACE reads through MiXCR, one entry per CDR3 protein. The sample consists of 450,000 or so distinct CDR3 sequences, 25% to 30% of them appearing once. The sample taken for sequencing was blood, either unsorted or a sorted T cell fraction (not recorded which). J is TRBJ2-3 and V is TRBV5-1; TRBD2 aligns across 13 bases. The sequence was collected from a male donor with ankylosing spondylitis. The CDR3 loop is CASREGLAGRDTQYF. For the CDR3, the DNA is TGCGCCAGCCGCGAGGGACTAGCGGGACGCGATACGCAGTATTTT.